These 19 T cell receptor beta chains share one sample of origin, sequenced in a study of somatic mutations in cytotoxic T cells in rheumatoid arthritis. Some clones are missing from TCRdb's copy, which holds only in-frame ones; the method was immunoSEQ multiplex PCR. Seen here are 25,000 to 30,000 clones, roughly 82% observed once, and the top ten hold around 5%. Sequencing was performed on CD8+ T cells sorted from blood. Receptors were obtained from a man in his fifties or sixties in good health.

The chain combines TRBV11-2 with TRBJ2-7; D not certain. The CDR3 sequence is 15 residues long. Germline values: CDR1 SGHAT, CDR2 FQNNGV. The V end was cut by 0 bases, the J end by 0 bases, with 9 bases between. The CDR3: CASSLDVGSSYEQYF. Here the CDR3 DNA reads TGTGCCAGCAGCTTAGATGTCGGTAGCTCCTACGAGCAGTACTTC.

This clone was detected only a few times. The chain links TRBV6-1 to TRBJ1-3, with D uncertain. This CDR3 comprises 16 residues. Germline V gene sequence: CDR1 MNHNS, CDR2 SASEGT. Trimming cost V 4 bases and J 0 bases, with 13 bases left between them. The CDR3 is CASSGMTPDSGNTIYF. In DNA form, the CDR3 reads TGTGCCAGCAGTGGAATGACGCCAGACTCTGGAAACACCATATATTTT.

This clone was recorded a few times. V gene TRBV27 combines with J gene TRBJ2-7; D not certain. This CDR3 region has 14 residues. V was trimmed by 3 bases and J by 2 bases, leaving 11 bases between them. The germline V gene has CDR1 MNHEY and CDR2 SMNVEV (reference sequence). This CDR3 is CASSFDRTTYEQYF. Here the CDR3 DNA reads TGTGCCAGCAGTTTCGACCGAACGACCTACGAGCAGTACTTC.

The CDR3 spells CASSLYGAGRGSTGELFF. Here the CDR3 DNA reads TGTGCCAGCAGTCTGTATGGAGCAGGGAGGGGATCCACCGGGGAGCTGTTTTTT. The chain recombines TRBV25-1 with TRBJ2-2, with TRBD2 identical over 7 bases. The CDR3 totals 18 residues. The V and J ends lost 5 bases and 4 bases, in that order; junction bases with no gene match: 16. Germline CDR1 MGHDK, CDR2 SYGVNS.

The chain couples TRBV2 to TRBJ2-7; maybe TRBD2 (5 bases). In germline, CDR1 is SNHLY, CDR2 FYNNEI. Between the trimmed V and J ends, which lost 10 bases and 3 bases, there was a span of 16 bases. CDR3 length equals 13 residues. The CDR3 reads CAILTEEHYEQYF. CDR3 DNA: TGTGCCATCCTAACGGAGGAACACTACGAGCAGTACTTC. The full variable domain, in which reference TRBV2 and TRBJ2-7 provide the parts outside the CDR3, is EPEVTQTPSHQVTQMGQEVILRCVPISNHLYFYWYRQILGQKVEFLVSFYNNEISEKSEIFDDQFSVERPDGSNFTLKIRSTKLEDSAMYFCAILTEEHYEQYFGPGTRLTVT.

The V and J genes are TRBV5-4 and TRBJ1-6, with 9 bases aligning to TRBD1. The germline V gene has CDR1 SGHNT and CDR2 YYREEE (reference sequence). J was trimmed by 11 bases and V by 4 bases; bases with no gene match: 7. The CDR3 spans 14 residues. The CDR3 DNA sequence: TGTGCCAGCAGCGCGGGACAGGGCGGGCCACCCCTCCACTTT. This gives the protein CASSAGQGGPPLHF.

This chain joins TRBV6-4 and TRBJ2-1; 10 nucleotides match TRBD2. The CDR3 extends over 14 amino acids. Germline CDR1 reads MRHNA; CDR2 reads SNTAGT. Trimming took 6 bases from V and 8 from J; bases not matched to a gene: 7. CDR3: CASRPTSGAYEQFF. As DNA, the CDR3 is TGTGCCAGCAGACCCACTAGCGGGGCCTATGAGCAGTTCTTC.

CDR3 bases: TGTGCCTGGAGTGTTACTAGCGCCGGGGAGCTGTTTTTT. Amino acid sequence: CAWSVTSAGELFF. The gene calls are TRBV30 and TRBJ2-2, with 7 bases lining up with TRBD2. Unmatched junction bases numbered 1, after V lost 0 bases and J lost 6 bases. This CDR3 is built from 13 residues. The V gene's germline CDR1 is GTSNPN and CDR2 SVGIG (reference sequence).

The chain joins TRBV4-1 to TRBJ2-7; 8 bases are a match to TRBD2. The length of the CDR3 is 14 residues. CDR1 is MGHRA, CDR2 YSYEKL, per germline. Trimming at V came to 4 bases and at J to 2 bases, leaving 4 bases not matched to a gene. The CDR3 nucleotides read TGCGCCAGCAGCCCCACTAGCGGAACCTACGAGCAGTACTTC. It specifies CASSPTSGTYEQYF.

The chain couples TRBV13 to TRBJ2-2; 7 nucleotides match TRBD2. This CDR3 spans 17 amino acids. Trimming removed 5 bases from V and 2 bases from J; junction bases left unmatched: 11. Germline values: CDR1 PRHDT, CDR2 FYEKMQ (reference sequence). CDR3 loop: CASSRRGREANTGELFF. The CDR3 DNA is TGTGCCAGCAGCCGACGGGGCCGGGAGGCCAACACCGGGGAGCTGTTTTTT.

The CDR3 region is CAISESRTGPYGYTF. For the CDR3, the DNA is TGTGCCATCAGTGAGTCAAGGACAGGCCCCTATGGCTACACCTTC. V and J are TRBV10-3 and TRBJ1-2; TRBD1 agrees at 7 bases. V lost 0 bases, J lost 4 bases, and 5 bases stayed unmatched. Germline V gene lookup returns CDR1 ENHRY and CDR2 SYGVKD. The CDR3 runs to 15 residues.

The chain joins TRBV30 to TRBJ2-2, with D possibly matching TRBD1 (6 bases). The CDR3 totals 15 residues. V lost 0 bases and J 3 bases, leaving 11 bases between the germline ends. The germline V gene has CDR1 GTSNPN and CDR2 SVGIG (reference sequence). In DNA form, the CDR3 reads TGTGCCTGGAGTGTACTTGAGGGGGACACCGGGGAGCTGTTTTTT. Protein sequence: CAWSVLEGDTGELFF.

This clone was counted between two and nine times. The V gene is TRBV27, the J gene TRBJ1-2, with TRBD1 matching over 7 bases. This CDR3 has 17 amino acids. Germline CDR1 is MNHEY and CDR2 is SMNVEV (reference sequence). V shed 5 bases, J shed 8 bases, and the junction held 20 bases outside the gene matches. The DNA for the CDR3 is TGTGCCAGCAGTCCATCGGTTGGACAGGCCGCCCCTGGGGGCTACACCTTC. Protein product: CASSPSVGQAAPGGYTF.

The rearrangement joins TRBV2 to TRBJ2-4; the D is unclear. The CDR3 loop spans 13 amino acids. Germline assignment: CDR1 SNHLY and CDR2 FYNNEI. The V end lost 7 bases, the J end lost 0 bases, and 7 bases lay between the germline ends. The DNA of the CDR3 is TGTGCCAGCATAGATTTAGCCAAAAACATTCAGTACTTC. It is translated as CASIDLAKNIQYF.

The chain links TRBV5-5 to TRBJ1-1, with TRBD1 matching over 7 bases. J was trimmed by 1 base and V by 4 bases; bases with no gene match: 7. There are 15 residues in the CDR3. Looked up from germline, CDR1 is SGHKS and CDR2 is YYEKEE (reference sequence). CDR3 in amino acids: CASSDRQGWNTEAFF. In DNA form, the CDR3 reads TGTGCCAGCAGCGACCGACAGGGATGGAACACTGAAGCTTTCTTT.

V gene TRBV9 combines with J gene TRBJ2-7, with 7 nucleotides matching TRBD1. CDR3 length: 15 residues. V lost 3 bases to trimming and J lost 0 bases; unmatched junction nucleotides: 6. The germline gives CDR1 SGDLS, CDR2 YYNGEE. The CDR3 DNA sequence: TGTGCCAGCAGCGCCGGACAGGCCGGCTCCTACGAGCAGTACTTC. Residues: CASSAGQAGSYEQYF.

This clone showed up just once. This rearrangement joins TRBV21-1 to TRBJ2-1; TRBD2 is the table's D call and was not checked against the DNA. TRBV21-1 is noted as a pseudogene. The CDR3 is 16 amino acids. CDR3: CASSNLAGGQDNEQFF. CDR3 DNA sequence: TGTGCCAGCAGCAATCTAGCGGGAGGGCAGGACAATGAGCAGTTCTTC.

The V call is TRBV5-1, the J call TRBJ1-1; unclear D gene. The CDR3 contains 14 residues. The germline gives CDR1 SGHRS, CDR2 YFSETQ. The V end lost 1 base, the J end lost 0 bases, and 7 bases lay between the germline ends. In DNA form, the CDR3 reads TGCGCCAGCAGCTTGTCGGGATTGAACACTGAAGCTTTCTTT. It yields the protein CASSLSGLNTEAFF.

The chain has TRBV4-2 and TRBJ1-4; D remains ambiguous. V lost 0 bases and J 8 bases, leaving 13 bases between the germline ends. The CDR3 sequence is 15 residues long. Germline V gene sequence: CDR1 LGHNA, CDR2 YNFKEQ. CDR3 sequence reads: CASSQEAGQIEKLFF. CDR3 DNA sequence: TGTGCCAGCAGCCAAGAGGCCGGTCAGATAGAAAAACTGTTTTTT.